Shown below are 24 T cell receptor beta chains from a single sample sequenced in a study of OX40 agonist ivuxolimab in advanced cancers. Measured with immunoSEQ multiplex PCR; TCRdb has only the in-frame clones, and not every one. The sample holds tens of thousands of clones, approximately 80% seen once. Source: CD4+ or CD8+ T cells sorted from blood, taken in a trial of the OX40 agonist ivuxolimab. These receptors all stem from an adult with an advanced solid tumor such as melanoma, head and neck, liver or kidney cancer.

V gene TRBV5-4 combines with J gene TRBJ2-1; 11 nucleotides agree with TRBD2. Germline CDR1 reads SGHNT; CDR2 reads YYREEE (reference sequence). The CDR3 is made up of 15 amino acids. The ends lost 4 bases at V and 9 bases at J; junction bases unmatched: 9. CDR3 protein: CASSVGLAEWGEQFF. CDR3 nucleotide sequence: TGTGCCAGCAGCGTGGGACTAGCGGAATGGGGTGAGCAGTTCTTC. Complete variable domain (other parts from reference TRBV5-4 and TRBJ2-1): ETGVTQSPTHLIKTRGQQVTLRCSSQSGHNTVSWYQQALGQGPQFIFQYYREEENGRGNFPPRFSGLQFPNYSSELNVNALELDDSALYLCASSVGLAEWGEQFFGPGTRLTVL.

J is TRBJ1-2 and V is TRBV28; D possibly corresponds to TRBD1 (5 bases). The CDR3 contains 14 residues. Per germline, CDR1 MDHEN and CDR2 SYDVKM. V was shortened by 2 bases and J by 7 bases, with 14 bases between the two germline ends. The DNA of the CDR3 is TGTGCCAGCAGTTTAGGGACCCAGACTCGTGGCTACACCTTC. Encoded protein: CASSLGTQTRGYTF.

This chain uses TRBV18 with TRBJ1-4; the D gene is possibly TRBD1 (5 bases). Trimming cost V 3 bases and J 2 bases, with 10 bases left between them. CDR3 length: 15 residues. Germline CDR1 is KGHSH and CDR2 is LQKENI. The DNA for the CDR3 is TGTGCCAGCTCACCCTACAGGCAGACTAATGAAAAACTGTTTTTT. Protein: CASSPYRQTNEKLFF.

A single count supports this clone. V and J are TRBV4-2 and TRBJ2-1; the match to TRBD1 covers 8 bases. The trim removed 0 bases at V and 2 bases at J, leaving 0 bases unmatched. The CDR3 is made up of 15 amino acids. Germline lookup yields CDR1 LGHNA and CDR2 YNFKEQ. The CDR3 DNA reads TGTGCCAGCAGCCAAGACAGGGGGCCCTACAATGAGCAGTTCTTC. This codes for CASSQDRGPYNEQFF.

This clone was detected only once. The CDR3 DNA reads as TGTGCCTGGAGTGTAGAGGGTGGCTACACCTTC. Translating gives CAWSVEGGYTF. The chain uses TRBV30 and TRBJ1-2; D gene uncertain. CDR1 is GTSNPN, CDR2 SVGIG, per germline (reference sequence). V lost 0 bases and J lost 7, with 6 bases in between. This CDR3 spans 11 amino acids.

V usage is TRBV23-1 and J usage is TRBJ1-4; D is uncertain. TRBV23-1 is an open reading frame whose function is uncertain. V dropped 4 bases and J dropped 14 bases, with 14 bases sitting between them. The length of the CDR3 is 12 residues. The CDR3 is CASSPSPSRLFF. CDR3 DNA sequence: TGCGCCAGCAGTCCCTCGCCTAGTAGGCTGTTTTTT.

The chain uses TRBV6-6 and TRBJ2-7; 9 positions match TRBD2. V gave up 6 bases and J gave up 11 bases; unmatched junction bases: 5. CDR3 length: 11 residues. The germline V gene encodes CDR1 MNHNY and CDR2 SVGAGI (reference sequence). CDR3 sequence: CASRSGTSKYF. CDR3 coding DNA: TGTGCCAGCAGATCCGGGACTAGCAAGTACTTC.

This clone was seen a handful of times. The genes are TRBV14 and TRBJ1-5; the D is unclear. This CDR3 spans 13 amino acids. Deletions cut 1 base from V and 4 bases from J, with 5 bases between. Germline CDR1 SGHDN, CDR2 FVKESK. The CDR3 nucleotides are TGTGCCAGCAGCCAAGCGAGAAATCAGCCCCAGCATTTT. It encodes CASSQARNQPQHF.

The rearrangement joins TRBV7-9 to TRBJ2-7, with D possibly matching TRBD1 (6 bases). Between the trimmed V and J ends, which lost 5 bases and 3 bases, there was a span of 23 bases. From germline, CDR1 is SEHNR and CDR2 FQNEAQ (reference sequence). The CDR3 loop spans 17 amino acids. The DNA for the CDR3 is TGTGCCAGCAGCAGTGCCTGGGCTACAGGGTTAGTCTACGAGCAGTACTTC. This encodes CASSSAWATGLVYEQYF.

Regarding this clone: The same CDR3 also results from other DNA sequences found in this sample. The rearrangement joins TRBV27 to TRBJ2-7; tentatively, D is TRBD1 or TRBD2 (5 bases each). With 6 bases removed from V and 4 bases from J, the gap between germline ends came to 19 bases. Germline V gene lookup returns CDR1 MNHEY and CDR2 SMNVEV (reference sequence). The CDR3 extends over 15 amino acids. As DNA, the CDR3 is TGTGCCAGCAGCCCCCGGGACCCTCCCACTTACGAGCAGTACTTC. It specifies CASSPRDPPTYEQYF.

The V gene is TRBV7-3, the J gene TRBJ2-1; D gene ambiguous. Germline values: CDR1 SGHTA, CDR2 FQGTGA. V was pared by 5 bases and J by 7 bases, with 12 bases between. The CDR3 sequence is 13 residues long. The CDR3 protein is CASSPVPRNEQFF. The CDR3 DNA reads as TGTGCCAGCAGCCCAGTACCTAGAAATGAGCAGTTCTTC.

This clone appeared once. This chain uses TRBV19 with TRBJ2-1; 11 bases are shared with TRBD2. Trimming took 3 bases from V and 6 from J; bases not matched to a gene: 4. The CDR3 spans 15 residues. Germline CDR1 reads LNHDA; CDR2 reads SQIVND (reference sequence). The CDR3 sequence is CASSMVAGGFNEQFF. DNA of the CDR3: TGTGCCAGTAGTATGGTAGCGGGAGGGTTCAATGAGCAGTTCTTC.

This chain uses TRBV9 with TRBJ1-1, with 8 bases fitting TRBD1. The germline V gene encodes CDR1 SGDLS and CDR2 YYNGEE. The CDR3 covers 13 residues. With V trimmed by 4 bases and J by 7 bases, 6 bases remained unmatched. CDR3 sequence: CASSIRTGHEAFF. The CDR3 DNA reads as TGTGCCAGCAGCATTCGGACAGGGCATGAAGCTTTCTTT. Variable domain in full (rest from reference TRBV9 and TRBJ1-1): DSGVTQTPKHLITATGQRVTLRCSPRSGDLSVYWYQQSLDQGLQFLIQYYNGEERAKGNILERFSAQQFPDLHSELNLSSLELGDSALYFCASSIRTGHEAFFGQGTRLTVV.

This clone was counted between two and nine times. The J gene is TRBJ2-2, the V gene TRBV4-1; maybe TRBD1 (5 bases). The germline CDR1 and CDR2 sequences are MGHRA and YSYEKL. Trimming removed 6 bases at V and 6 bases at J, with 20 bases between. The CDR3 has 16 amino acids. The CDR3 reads CASRGLGREVAGELFF. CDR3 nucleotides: TGCGCCAGCAGAGGGTTGGGCAGGGAAGTTGCCGGGGAGCTGTTTTTT.

The CDR3 nucleotides read TGCGCCAGCAGCCCGGGACAGGGCGGCTACGAGCAGTACTTC. It is translated as CASSPGQGGYEQYF. This chain joins TRBV5-1 and TRBJ2-7; 9 bases are shared with TRBD1. This CDR3 is 14 amino acids long. J was trimmed by 3 bases and V by 4 bases; bases with no gene match: 5. CDR1 and CDR2 from the germline V gene are SGHRS and YFSETQ.

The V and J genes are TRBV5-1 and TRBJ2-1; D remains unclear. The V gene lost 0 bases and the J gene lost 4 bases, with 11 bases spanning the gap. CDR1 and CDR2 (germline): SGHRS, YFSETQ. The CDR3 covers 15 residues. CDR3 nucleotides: TGCGCCAGCAGCTTGGACGGGTTTGGGTACAATGAGCAGTTCTTC. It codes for CASSLDGFGYNEQFF.

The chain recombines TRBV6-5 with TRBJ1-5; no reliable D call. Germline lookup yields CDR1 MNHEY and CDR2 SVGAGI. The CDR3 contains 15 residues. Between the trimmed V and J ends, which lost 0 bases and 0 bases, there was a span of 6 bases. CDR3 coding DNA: TGTGCCAGCAGTTACTCCGGGAATAGCAATCAGCCCCAGCATTTT. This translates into CASSYSGNSNQPQHF.

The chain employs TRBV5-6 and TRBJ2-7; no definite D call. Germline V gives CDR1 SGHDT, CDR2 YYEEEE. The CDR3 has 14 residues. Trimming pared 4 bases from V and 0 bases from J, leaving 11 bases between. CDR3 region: CASSIQGSSYEQYF. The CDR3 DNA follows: TGTGCCAGCAGCATCCAAGGCAGCTCCTACGAGCAGTACTTC.

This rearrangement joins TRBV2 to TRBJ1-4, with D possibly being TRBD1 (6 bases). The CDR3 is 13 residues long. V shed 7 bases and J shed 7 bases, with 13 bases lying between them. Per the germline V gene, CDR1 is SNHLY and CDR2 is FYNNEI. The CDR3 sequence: CASNRALGEKLFF. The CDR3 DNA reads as TGTGCCAGCAACAGGGCCTTAGGTGAAAAACTGTTTTTT.

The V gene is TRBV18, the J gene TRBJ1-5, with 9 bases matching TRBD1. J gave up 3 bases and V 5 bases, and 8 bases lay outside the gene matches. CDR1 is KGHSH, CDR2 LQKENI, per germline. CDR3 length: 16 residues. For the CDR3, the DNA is TGTGCCAGCTCAACAAACGACAGGGGGAACAATCAGCCCCAGCATTTT. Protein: CASSTNDRGNNQPQHF.

CDR3 residues: CASSLSLAGSREQFF. In DNA form, the CDR3 reads TGTGCCAGCAGTTTATCCCTAGCGGGAAGTCGTGAGCAGTTCTTC. The chain has TRBV27 and TRBJ2-1; TRBD2 agrees at 9 bases. The CDR3 sequence is 15 residues long. The V segment lost 0 bases and the J segment 9 bases; nucleotides outside the gene matches: 6. CDR1 and CDR2 (germline): MNHEY, SMNVEV (reference sequence).

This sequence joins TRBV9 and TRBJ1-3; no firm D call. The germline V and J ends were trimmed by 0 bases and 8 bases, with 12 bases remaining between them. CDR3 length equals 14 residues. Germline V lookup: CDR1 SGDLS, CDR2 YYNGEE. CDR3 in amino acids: CASSVGALQDTIYF. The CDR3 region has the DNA TGTGCCAGCAGCGTAGGGGCACTGCAGGACACCATATATTTT.

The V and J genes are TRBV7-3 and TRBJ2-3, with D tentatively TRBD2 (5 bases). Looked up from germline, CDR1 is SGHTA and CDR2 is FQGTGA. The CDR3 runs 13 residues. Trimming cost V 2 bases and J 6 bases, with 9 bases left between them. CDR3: CASSLGRSDTQYF. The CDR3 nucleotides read TGTGCCAGCAGCTTAGGGAGATCGGATACGCAGTATTTT.

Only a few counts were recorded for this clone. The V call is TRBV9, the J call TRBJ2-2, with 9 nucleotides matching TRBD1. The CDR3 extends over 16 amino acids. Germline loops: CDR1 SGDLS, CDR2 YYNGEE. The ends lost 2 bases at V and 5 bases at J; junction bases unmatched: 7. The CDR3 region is CASSVTGQGWTGELFF. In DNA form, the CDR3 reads TGTGCCAGCAGCGTTACAGGACAGGGGTGGACCGGGGAGCTGTTTTTT.